This T cell receptor beta chain was found in a study of cytomegalovirus exposure and HLA in healthy donors. PCR was performed using 60 Vbeta and 13 Jbeta primers. The method was immunoSEQ multiplex PCR; TCRdb's version includes in-frame clones alone and lacks a portion of them. The data show tens of thousands of clones, around 81% seen once. The V gene end was trimmed by 8 bases and the J gene end by 4 bases; junction bases not matched to a gene: 10. Germline V gene data show CDR1 as SNHLY and CDR2 as FYNNEI. The CDR3 sequence is 15 residues long. The sequenced sample was PBMCs. The chain is built from TRBV2 and TRBJ1-2, with 10 bases identical to TRBD1. This TCR derives from a man aged 25 to 40 in good health and CMV-seronegative. This CDR3 reads CASRRPGQGFYGYTF. The CDR3 coding sequence is TGTGCCAGCCGGCGACCGGGACAGGGGTTCTATGGCTACACCTTC.